The present TCR beta chain was sequenced within a study of blood T cell repertoires in COVID-19. Study-wide background: Acute-phase and convalescent COVID-19 samples originated in the United States, Italy and Spain.

The assay was immunoSEQ multiplex PCR, and TCRdb's table has in-frame clones only and misses some. The table includes about 140,000 clones, around 82% detected once. This clonotype was sampled from a woman aged 60 to 75 with acute or convalescent COVID-19. Sequenced: peripheral blood.

CDR3 residues: CASSQDRPNTEAFF. The CDR3 DNA sequence: TGTGCCAGCAGTCAGGACAGGCCGAACACTGAAGCTTTCTTT. The rearrangement uses TRBV6-5 and TRBJ1-1; 7 bases align to TRBD1. V gave up 5 bases and J gave up 1 base; unmatched junction bases: 4. The CDR3 totals 14 residues. The germline V gene has CDR1 MNHEY and CDR2 SVGAGI.